The 26 T cell receptor beta chains below were found in one sample sequenced in a study of blood T cell repertoires in COVID-19. Assay: immunoSEQ multiplex PCR; the TCRdb copy retains only in-frame clones and omits some. The profile covers about 130,000 clones, with around 84% appearing a single time and 2.4% taken by the ten largest. Material: PBMCs or T cells enriched from blood (not recorded which). The receptor set was obtained from a middle-aged man with acute COVID-19.

The chain links TRBV5-1 to TRBJ2-1; 8 nucleotides align to TRBD1. The ends lost 6 bases at V and 7 bases at J; junction bases unmatched: 9. This CDR3 is built from 14 residues. Looked up from germline, CDR1 is SGHRS and CDR2 is YFSETQ. The CDR3 DNA follows: TGCGCCAGCATCGACGGACAGGGTTTGAATGAGCAGTTCTTC. Its protein product is CASIDGQGLNEQFF. Together with reference TRBV5-1 and TRBJ2-1, the CDR3 gives the full variable domain: KAGVTQTPRYLIKTRGQQVTLSCSPISGHRSVSWYQQTPGQGLQFLFEYFSETQRNKGNFPGRFSGRQFSNSRSEMNVSTLELGDSALYLCASIDGQGLNEQFFGPGTRLTVL.

The rearrangement links TRBV7-2 to TRBJ1-1; no definite D call. This CDR3 is 14 amino acids long. Trimming took off 1 base at V and 7 bases at J, with 13 bases between the two ends. The V gene's germline CDR1 is SGHTA and CDR2 FQGNSA. The DNA for the CDR3 is TGTGCCAGCAGCTTAGAAAGAGGGAATAATGAAGCTTTCTTT. Protein: CASSLERGNNEAFF.

This clone turned up a few times. The CDR3 reads CSVAKGDTEAFF. As DNA, the CDR3 is TGCAGCGTGGCGAAAGGGGACACTGAAGCTTTCTTT. The gene calls are TRBV29-1 and TRBJ1-1, with a tentative D call TRBD1 (5 bases). The CDR3 is 12 residues long. V was pared by 6 bases and J by 3 bases, with 11 bases between. CDR1 is SQVTM and CDR2 is ANQGSEA in the germline V gene.

This clone has just a few counts. V usage is TRBV19 and J usage is TRBJ2-7; 8 bases line up with TRBD1. The CDR3 loop spans 12 amino acids. Germline values: CDR1 LNHDA, CDR2 SQIVND (reference sequence). Trimming at V came to 10 bases and at J to 5 bases, leaving 7 bases not matched to a gene. CDR3 sequence reads: CATRTGRNEQYF. CDR3 nucleotides: TGTGCCACCCGGACAGGGCGCAACGAGCAGTACTTC.

This chain uses TRBV30 with TRBJ2-7, with D possibly TRBD1 on 6 matching bases. Germline CDR1 reads GTSNPN; CDR2 reads SVGIG (reference sequence). The CDR3 covers 14 residues. V shed 2 bases and J shed 3 bases, with 14 bases lying between them. Here the CDR3 DNA reads TGTGCCTGGAGTCCAACGACAGGCTTCTACGAGCAGTACTTC. Translating gives CAWSPTTGFYEQYF.

The chain uses TRBV5-1 and TRBJ1-3, with 11 nucleotides matching TRBD1. Trimming took 1 base from V and 0 from J; bases not matched to a gene: 6. The CDR3 consists of 18 residues. CDR1 SGHRS and CDR2 YFSETQ come from the germline V gene. The CDR3 reads CASSLLTGTGGSGNTIYF. The CDR3 bases are TGCGCCAGCAGCTTGTTAACCGGGACAGGGGGCTCTGGAAACACCATATATTTT. Full variable domain (remainder filled in from reference TRBV5-1 and TRBJ1-3): KAGVTQTPRYLIKTRGQQVTLSCSPISGHRSVSWYQQTPGQGLQFLFEYFSETQRNKGNFPGRFSGRQFSNSRSEMNVSTLELGDSALYLCASSLLTGTGGSGNTIYFGEGSWLTVV.

The chain is built from TRBV7-3 and TRBJ1-1; D call uncertain. The CDR3 extends over 14 amino acids. The germline CDR1 and CDR2 sequences are SGHTA and FQGTGA. Trimming cost V 5 bases and J 4 bases, with 14 bases left between them. Written as DNA, the CDR3 is TGTGCCAGCAGCCCTAGTGGAGGCGGCACTGAAGCTTTCTTT. It translates to CASSPSGGGTEAFF.

DNA of the CDR3: TGTGCCAGCAGCGGGCCGGGACTGTTGAACACTGAAGCTTTCTTT. It encodes CASSGPGLLNTEAFF. The gene calls are TRBV9 and TRBJ1-1; possibly TRBD1 for D (5 bases). The germline V gene encodes CDR1 SGDLS and CDR2 YYNGEE. Deletions cut 3 bases from V and 0 bases from J, with 12 bases between. CDR3 length equals 15 residues.

This chain connects TRBV5-1 to TRBJ2-7; D is ambiguous. In germline, CDR1 is SGHRS, CDR2 YFSETQ. Trimming removed 0 bases from V and 2 bases from J, with 12 bases in between. This CDR3 region has 15 residues. The CDR3 sequence is CASSLEPAAPYEQYF. The CDR3 DNA is TGCGCCAGCAGCTTGGAACCCGCGGCCCCCTACGAGCAGTACTTC.

The CDR3 DNA reads as TGTGCCAGCAGTCTCGGGCAGGGTTCCTACAATGAGCAGTTCTTC. As protein: CASSLGQGSYNEQFF. The chain uses TRBV28 and TRBJ2-1, with D perhaps TRBD1 (5 bases). This CDR3 contains 15 residues. Germline-derived CDR1 and CDR2 are MDHEN and SYDVKM. Trimming stripped 5 bases from V and 1 base from J, with 12 bases between.

The chain recombines TRBV5-4 with TRBJ1-4; possible D gene TRBD1, 5 bases. The V end was cut by 0 bases, the J end by 10 bases, with 10 bases between. CDR3 size: 13 residues. Germline CDR1 reads SGHNT; CDR2 reads YYREEE (reference sequence). The CDR3 loop reads CASSLDAGGKLFF. The DNA for the CDR3 is TGTGCCAGCAGCTTGGATGCGGGGGGAAAACTGTTTTTT.

The chain is built from TRBV7-9 and TRBJ1-3; 8 bases align to TRBD1. Germline CDR1 SEHNR, CDR2 FQNEAQ (reference sequence). CDR3 length equals 15 residues. Germline trimming cut 6 bases from V and 2 bases from J; bases unmatched to any gene: 6. The CDR3 nucleotides are TGTGCCAGCAGTCCTACAGGGGGTACTGGAAACACCATATATTTT. Its translation is CASSPTGGTGNTIYF.

This chain uses TRBV3-1 (or the pseudogene TRBV3-2) with TRBJ2-5, with 12 bases lining up with TRBD2. CDR1 LGHDT and CDR2 YNNKEL come from the germline V gene (reference sequence). The CDR3 has 18 residues. V lost 0 bases to trimming and J lost 5 bases; unmatched junction nucleotides: 10. Here the CDR3 DNA reads TGTGCCAGCAGCCAAGAAGTGACTAGCGGGAGTTTGGGGGAGACCCAGTACTTC. Translated, it gives CASSQEVTSGSLGETQYF.

The CDR3 is CASSYSNRGQGYEQYF. Here the CDR3 DNA reads TGTGCCAGCAGTTACTCGAACAGGGGACAAGGCTACGAGCAGTACTTC. The chain combines TRBV6-5 with TRBJ2-7, with 7 positions matching TRBD1. The CDR3 has 16 residues. Germline CDR1 is MNHEY and CDR2 is SVGAGI. Losses at the gene ends were 0 bases for V and 3 bases for J; bases not matched to a gene: 8.

The rearrangement links TRBV28 to TRBJ1-2; 8 bases match TRBD1. J lost 6 bases, V lost 3 bases, and 21 bases had no gene match. The CDR3 has 19 amino acids. Germline V CDR1 and CDR2: MDHEN, SYDVKM. Here the CDR3 reads CASSFGIWAGGDVINGYTF. The CDR3 DNA reads as TGTGCCAGCAGTTTTGGCATCTGGGCAGGGGGCGATGTAATCAATGGCTACACCTTC.

The chain has TRBV6-6 and TRBJ1-1, with 8 bases fitting TRBD1. Looked up from germline, CDR1 is MNHNY and CDR2 is SVGAGI (reference sequence). J lost 5 bases, V lost 6 bases, and 8 bases had no gene match. The CDR3 covers 14 residues. DNA for the CDR3: TGTGCCAGCAGCTCCAGGGGGCGGAAGACTGAAGCTTTCTTT. Translated, it gives CASSSRGRKTEAFF.

This clone was seen a handful of times. The chain is built from TRBV7-3 and TRBJ2-2; D perhaps matches TRBD2 (6 bases). The CDR3 extends over 16 amino acids. Per the germline V gene, CDR1 is SGHTA and CDR2 is FQGTGA. V was shortened by 2 bases and J by 2 bases, with 12 bases between the two germline ends. The CDR3 nucleotides read TGTGCCAGCAGCTTAGGGGGGACTGCAAACACCGGGGAGCTGTTTTTT. Translating gives CASSLGGTANTGELFF.

The V gene is TRBV19, the J gene TRBJ1-5; D remains ambiguous. The germline CDR1 and CDR2 sequences are LNHDA and SQIVND (reference sequence). The CDR3 length is 19 residues. Trimming shortened V by 4 bases and J by 0 bases, and 22 bases separated the two germline ends. CDR3 sequence reads: CASSSRQGGVKYSNQPQHF. In DNA form, the CDR3 reads TGTGCCAGTAGTAGTCGACAAGGAGGAGTGAAATATAGCAATCAGCCCCAGCATTTT.

The gene calls are TRBV7-8 and TRBJ2-2; D is unresolved. This CDR3 contains 15 residues. V lost 1 base and J 1 base, leaving 7 bases between the germline ends. Germline values: CDR1 SGHVS, CDR2 FQNEAQ. Written as DNA, the CDR3 is TGTGCCAGCAGCTTAGGACCAGGGAACACCGGGGAGCTGTTTTTT. Its translation is CASSLGPGNTGELFF.

This chain links TRBV7-2 with TRBJ2-7; 15 bases match TRBD2. J gave up 2 bases and V 3 bases, and 5 bases lay outside the gene matches. CDR1 SGHTA and CDR2 FQGNSA come from the germline V gene. The CDR3 runs to 17 residues. In nucleotides, the CDR3 is TGTGCCAGCAGCTTCGGGACTAGCGGGAGGACCGCCTACGAGCAGTACTTC. This sequence encodes CASSFGTSGRTAYEQYF.

This chain links TRBV29-1 with TRBJ2-1, with TRBD2 identical over 9 bases. Germline V gene lookup returns CDR1 SQVTM and CDR2 ANQGSEA. The CDR3 spans 13 residues. The junction had 6 bases not matched to a gene; V was cut back by 4 bases and J by 8 bases. Written as DNA, the CDR3 is TGCAGCGTTGCGGCTAGCGGGATGGATGAGCAGTTCTTC. Translated: CSVAASGMDEQFF.

This rearrangement joins TRBV6-1 to TRBJ2-7; possibly TRBD2 for D (6 bases). The CDR3 runs 12 residues. Germline CDR1 is MNHNS and CDR2 is SASEGT. Trimming removed 3 bases from V and 7 bases from J, with 10 bases in between. The CDR3 is CASSEVGGEQYF. The CDR3 DNA sequence: TGTGCCAGCAGTGAGGTCGGGGGTGAGCAGTACTTC.

V gene TRBV2 combines with J gene TRBJ2-3, with D perhaps matching TRBD1 (5 bases). In germline, CDR1 is SNHLY, CDR2 FYNNEI. V was trimmed by 5 bases and J by 11 bases, leaving 20 bases between them. This CDR3 comprises 14 residues. The CDR3 DNA is TGTGCCAGCAGTCGTGGTATGGGGCCGCCTAGGCAGTATTTT. Translating gives CASSRGMGPPRQYF.

The CDR3 sequence is CASADREGQPQHF. CDR3 coding DNA: TGTGCCTCCGCGGACAGGGAGGGTCAGCCCCAGCATTTT. This chain uses TRBV30 with TRBJ1-5; TRBD1 matches at 8 bases. From germline, CDR1 is GTSNPN and CDR2 SVGIG (reference sequence). The CDR3 runs 13 residues. The ends lost 7 bases at V and 6 bases at J; junction bases unmatched: 8.

This clone was recorded once. CDR3 DNA: TGTGCCAGCAGTCTTCAGGTATCGGGGACTGAAGCTTTCTTT. Translated, it gives CASSLQVSGTEAFF. The genes are TRBV11-2 and TRBJ1-1; no clear D. Trimming stripped 6 bases from V and 5 bases from J, with 16 bases between. Germline loops: CDR1 SGHAT, CDR2 FQNNGV. The CDR3 is 14 amino acids.

The V call is TRBV5-8, the J call TRBJ2-7; 7 bases agree with TRBD1. The junction had 10 bases not matched to a gene; V was cut back by 4 bases and J by 0 bases. The CDR3 covers 16 residues. Germline V CDR1 and CDR2: SGHTS, YDEGEE. This chain's CDR3 is CASSHTGERSSYEQYF. The CDR3 bases are TGTGCCAGCAGCCATACAGGGGAGCGCTCCTCCTACGAGCAGTACTTC.